These 18 T cell receptor beta chains were all obtained from the same sample, sequenced in a study of cytomegalovirus exposure and HLA in healthy donors. It was with 60 Vbeta and 13 Jbeta primers that the PCR ran. The table came from immunoSEQ multiplex PCR; TCRdb's copy has only in-frame clones and leaves some out. Here the sample spans 100,000 or so clones, roughly 70% being singletons. Material: PBMCs. The receptors originated from a man aged 50-59 years in good health and CMV-seronegative.

The chain uses TRBV5-1 and TRBJ2-1; 9 bases are shared with TRBD2. The CDR3 consists of 17 residues. Germline-derived CDR1 and CDR2 are SGHRS and YFSETQ. Unmatched junction bases numbered 11, after V lost 0 bases and J lost 7 bases. The CDR3 protein is CASSLAAGGPVLNEQFF. The DNA of the CDR3 is TGCGCCAGCAGCTTGGCTGCGGGGGGGCCAGTTTTGAATGAGCAGTTCTTC.

This clone was detected only a few times. The CDR3 region is CASSAHLDSTREQFF. The CDR3 DNA sequence: TGTGCCAGCAGCGCCCACCTCGACTCAACAAGGGAGCAGTTCTTC. The V call is TRBV11-2, the J call TRBJ2-1; D unresolved. V gave up 5 bases and J gave up 10 bases, with 21 bases separating them. The CDR3 extends over 15 amino acids. Germline CDR1 SGHAT, CDR2 FQNNGV. Full variable domain (rest looked up from reference TRBV11-2 and TRBJ2-1): EAGVAQSPRYKIIEKRQSVAFWCNPISGHATLYWYQQILGQGPKLLIQFQNNGVVDDSQLPKDRFSAERLKGVDSTLKIQPAKLEDSAVYLCASSAHLDSTREQFFGPGTRLTVL.

This sequence joins TRBV2 and TRBJ2-7; tentatively, D is TRBD2 (5 bases). The V gene's germline CDR1 is SNHLY and CDR2 FYNNEI. The V end lost 9 bases, the J end lost 2 bases, and 14 bases lay between the germline ends. This CDR3 spans 13 amino acids. The CDR3 DNA is TGTGCCAGTCAGAGGGAGCCGACCTACGAGCAGTACTTC. As protein: CASQREPTYEQYF.

The table lists this clone with a few counts. The chain has TRBV7-9 and TRBJ1-1, with a possible D match to TRBD1 (6 bases). CDR3 size: 17 residues. Looked up from germline, CDR1 is SEHNR and CDR2 is FQNEAQ (reference sequence). V was trimmed by 4 bases and J by 1 base, leaving 19 bases between them. CDR3 in amino acids: CASSSAGGRGPNTEAFF. The CDR3 nucleotides are TGTGCCAGCAGCTCCGCTGGGGGGCGGGGGCCGAACACTGAAGCTTTCTTT.

As to this clone: At one of its ends the junction is not consistent with the germline gene, which may arise from a read error. In nucleotides, the CDR3 is TGTTCCAGCAGCTCCTCGAACTATGGCTACACCTTC. Protein product: CSSSSSNYGYTF. The rearrangement links TRBV7-9 to TRBJ1-2; no definite D call. The CDR3 totals 12 residues. CDR1 and CDR2 (germline): SEHNR, FQNEAQ (reference sequence).

This clone occurred a few times. V gene TRBV11-3 combines with J gene TRBJ2-3; a possible D gene is TRBD1 (6 bases). This CDR3 comprises 15 residues. V was cut by 6 bases and J by 3 bases, with 16 bases left in between. Germline V CDR1 and CDR2: SGHNT, YENEEA. The CDR3, as DNA: TGTGCCAGCAGTTCCGGGACAACTCTGACAGATACGCAGTATTTT. It is translated as CASSSGTTLTDTQYF.

V gene TRBV7-2 combines with J gene TRBJ2-5; D might be TRBD2 (5 bases). The ends were cut back, 5 bases at V and 2 bases at J, with 15 bases in the middle. This CDR3 is built from 15 residues. The germline CDR1 and CDR2 sequences are SGHTA and FQGNSA. The CDR3 DNA is TGTGCCAGCAGCCCTACGTTGGACTTTCAAGAGACCCAGTACTTC. As protein: CASSPTLDFQETQYF.

The chain recombines TRBV15 with TRBJ2-3; weak D call: TRBD2 (6 bases). The CDR3 has 14 residues. Trimming stripped 5 bases from V and 0 bases from J, with 9 bases between. Per the germline V gene, CDR1 is LNHNV and CDR2 is YYDKDF (reference sequence). CDR3 sequence (DNA): TGTGCCACCAGCGGACTAACGAGCACAGATACGCAGTATTTT. Its translation: CATSGLTSTDTQYF.

The chain is built from TRBV7-8 and TRBJ2-1, with D possibly matching TRBD2 (6 bases). Germline V gene sequence: CDR1 SGHVS, CDR2 FQNEAQ. This CDR3 region has 17 residues. The ends were cut back, 5 bases at V and 4 bases at J, with 21 bases in the middle. CDR3 nucleotide sequence: TGTGCCAGCAGCACCATGATCAGCCGGGAGACTTACAATGAGCAGTTCTTC. Its translation: CASSTMISRETYNEQFF. Using reference TRBV7-8 and TRBJ2-1 for the parts outside the CDR3, the full variable domain is GAGVSQSPRYKVAKRGQDVALRCDPISGHVSLFWYQQALGQGPEFLTYFQNEAQLDKSGLPSDRFFAERPEGSVSTLKIQRTQQEDSAVYLCASSTMISRETYNEQFFGPGTRLTVL.

This chain connects TRBV14 to TRBJ2-5; D is unresolved. V was shortened by 8 bases and J by 0 bases, with 10 bases between the two germline ends. Germline V lookup: CDR1 SGHDN, CDR2 FVKESK. The CDR3 length is 13 residues. The CDR3 sequence is CASGPRYQETQYF. DNA for the CDR3: TGTGCCAGCGGCCCCCGGTACCAAGAGACCCAGTACTTC.

This sequence joins TRBV29-1 and TRBJ1-1, with D hard to call. Per the germline V gene, CDR1 is SQVTM and CDR2 is ANQGSEA. The germline V and J ends were trimmed by 3 bases and 2 bases, with 10 bases remaining between them. The CDR3 loop spans 13 amino acids. The CDR3 reads CSVEPTANTEAFF. As DNA, the CDR3 is TGCAGCGTTGAGCCCACAGCCAACACTGAAGCTTTCTTT. Full variable domain (outside the CDR3, taken from reference TRBV29-1 and TRBJ1-1): SAVISQKPSRDICQRGTSLTIQCQVDSQVTMMFWYRQQPGQSLTLIATANQGSEATYESGFVIDKFPISRPNLTFSTLTVSNMSPEDSSIYLCSVEPTANTEAFFGQGTRLTVV.

The rearrangement links TRBV18 to TRBJ2-1; tentatively, D is TRBD2 (6 bases). Trimming cost V 6 bases and J 10 bases, with 13 bases left between them. Germline V gene data show CDR1 as KGHSH and CDR2 as LQKENI. This CDR3 spans 12 amino acids. CDR3 loop: CASSHPGLEQFF. CDR3 DNA: TGTGCCAGCTCCCATCCGGGACTCGAGCAGTTCTTC.

V and J are TRBV6-6 and TRBJ2-4; TRBD1 matches 8 bases. The CDR3 is 15 residues long. Looked up from germline, CDR1 is MNHNY and CDR2 is SVGAGI (reference sequence). The ends lost 5 bases at V and 5 bases at J; junction bases unmatched: 8. CDR3 DNA: TGTGCCAGCAGTCTAGCCAGGGGGCCCGAAAACATTCAGTACTTC. It codes for CASSLARGPENIQYF.

The CDR3 DNA reads TGTGCCAGCAGTACCGTCGGGGGAGGAGGACAGCCCCAGCATTTT. The encoded protein is CASSTVGGGGQPQHF. This rearrangement joins TRBV28 to TRBJ1-5, with D perhaps matching TRBD1 (5 bases). Germline CDR1 is MDHEN and CDR2 is SYDVKM. The CDR3 covers 15 residues. With 5 bases removed from V and 7 bases from J, the gap between germline ends came to 18 bases.

The chain recombines TRBV28 with TRBJ2-7; 8 bases line up with TRBD2. Germline loops: CDR1 MDHEN, CDR2 SYDVKM. There are 14 residues in the CDR3. Trimming took 3 bases from V and 1 from J; bases not matched to a gene: 2. CDR3 bases: TGTGCCAGCAGTTTCGGCGGGAGGTCCTACGAGCAGTACTTC. Protein product: CASSFGGRSYEQYF.

This chain uses TRBV10-2 with TRBJ1-1, with 8 bases that match TRBD1. J was trimmed by 0 bases and V by 6 bases; bases with no gene match: 0. The CDR3 is made up of 13 amino acids. CDR1 is WSHSY and CDR2 is SAAADI in the germline V gene. CDR3 nucleotides: TGCGCCAGCAGCAGGGGGCTGAACACTGAAGCTTTCTTT. This sequence encodes CASSRGLNTEAFF.

This rearrangement joins TRBV5-4 to TRBJ2-1; no definite D call. This CDR3 spans 14 amino acids. Germline V gene lookup returns CDR1 SGHNT and CDR2 YYREEE (reference sequence). The V and J ends lost 4 bases and 0 bases respectively, with 8 bases between them. This CDR3 is CASSTVSSYNEQFF. For the CDR3, the DNA is TGTGCCAGCAGCACGGTCTCCTCCTACAATGAGCAGTTCTTC.

The rearrangement uses TRBV4-2 and TRBJ2-7, with D possibly being TRBD2 (7 bases). The CDR3 has 15 amino acids. Trimming left V 2 bases short and J 6 bases short, with 17 bases between. In germline, CDR1 is LGHNA, CDR2 YNFKEQ. In DNA, the CDR3 is TGTGCCAGCAGCCAACCTAGGGGGGGACTTCCCGAGCAGTACTTC. Its protein is CASSQPRGGLPEQYF.